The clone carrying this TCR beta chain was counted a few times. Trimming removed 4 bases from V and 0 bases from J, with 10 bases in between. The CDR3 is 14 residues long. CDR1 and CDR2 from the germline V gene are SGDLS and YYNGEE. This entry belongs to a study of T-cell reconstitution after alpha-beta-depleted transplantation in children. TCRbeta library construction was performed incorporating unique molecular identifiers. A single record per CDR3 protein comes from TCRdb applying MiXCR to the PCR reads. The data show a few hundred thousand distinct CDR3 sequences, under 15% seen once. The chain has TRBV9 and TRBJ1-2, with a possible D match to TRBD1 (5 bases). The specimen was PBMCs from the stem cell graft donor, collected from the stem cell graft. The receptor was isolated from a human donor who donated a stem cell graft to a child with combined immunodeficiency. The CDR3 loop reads CASSLDTTNYGYTF. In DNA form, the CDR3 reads TGTGCCAGCAGCTTGGACACAACTAACTATGGCTACACCTTC.